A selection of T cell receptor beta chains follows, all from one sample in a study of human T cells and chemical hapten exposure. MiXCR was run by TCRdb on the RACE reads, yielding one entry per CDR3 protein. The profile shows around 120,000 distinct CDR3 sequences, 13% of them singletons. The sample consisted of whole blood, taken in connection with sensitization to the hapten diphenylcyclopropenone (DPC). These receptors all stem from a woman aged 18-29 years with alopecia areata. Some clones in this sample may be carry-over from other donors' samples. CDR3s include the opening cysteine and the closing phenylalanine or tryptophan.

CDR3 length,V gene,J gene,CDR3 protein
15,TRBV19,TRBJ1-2,CASSIPRGEDYGYTF
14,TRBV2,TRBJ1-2,CASSAQGANYGYTF
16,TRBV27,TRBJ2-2,CASTPWGWGNTGELFF
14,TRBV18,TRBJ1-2,CASSRRTEEYGYTF
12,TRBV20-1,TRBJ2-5,CSARTSGGTQYF
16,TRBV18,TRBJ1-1,CASSPKFVRGTTEAFF
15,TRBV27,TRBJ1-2,CASSLLGRGGYGYTF
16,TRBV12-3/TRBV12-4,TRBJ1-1,CASSPAPYRIGFEAFF
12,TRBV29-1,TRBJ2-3,CSVRESTDTQYF
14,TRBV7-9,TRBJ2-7,CASSPTPTGTEQYF
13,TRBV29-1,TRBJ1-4,CSVEAQGREKLFF
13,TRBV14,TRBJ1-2,CASSRSKGYGYTF
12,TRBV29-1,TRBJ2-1,CSERDLGEEQFF
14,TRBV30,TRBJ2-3,CACGAGGASDTQYF
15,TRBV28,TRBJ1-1,CASSFGTGAHTEAFF
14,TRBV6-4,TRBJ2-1,CASSRGGSYNEQFF
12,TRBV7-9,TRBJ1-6,CASTRTDQLLHF
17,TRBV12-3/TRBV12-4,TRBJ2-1,CASSQSLTGSSYNEQFF
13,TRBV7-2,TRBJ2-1,CASSLLANNEQFF
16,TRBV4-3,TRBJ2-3,CASSQDRGGHTDTQYF
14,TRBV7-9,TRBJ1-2,CASTPTGPYESYTF
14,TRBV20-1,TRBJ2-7,CSASGPGGSYEQYF
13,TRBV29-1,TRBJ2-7,CSVEAGSSYEQYF